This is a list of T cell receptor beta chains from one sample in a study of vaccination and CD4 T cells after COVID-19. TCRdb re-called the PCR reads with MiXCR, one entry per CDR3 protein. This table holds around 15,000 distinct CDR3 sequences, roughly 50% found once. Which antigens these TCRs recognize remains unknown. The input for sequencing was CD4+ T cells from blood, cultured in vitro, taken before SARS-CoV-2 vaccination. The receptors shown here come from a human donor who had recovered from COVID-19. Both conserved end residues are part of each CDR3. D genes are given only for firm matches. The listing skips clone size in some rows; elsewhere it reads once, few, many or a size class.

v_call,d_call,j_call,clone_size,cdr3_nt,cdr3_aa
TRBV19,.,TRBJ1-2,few,TGTGCCAGTAGCCGGAGCTTGGGTTCCTATGGCTACACCTTC,CASSRSLGSYGYTF
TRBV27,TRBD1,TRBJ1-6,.,TGTGCCACCCGACAGGGCGGTGATTCACCCCTCCACTTT,CATRQGGDSPLHF
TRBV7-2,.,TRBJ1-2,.,TGTGCCAGCAGCTCGGGACTAGTGAGCTATGGCTACACCTTC,CASSSGLVSYGYTF
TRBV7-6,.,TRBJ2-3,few,TGTGCCAGCAGCTTAGGCCTGGGTATTGGCACAGATACGCAGTATTTT,CASSLGLGIGTDTQYF
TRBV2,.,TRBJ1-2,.,TGTGCCAGCAGGGGAGGTGGCTATGGCTACACCTTC,CASRGGGYGYTF
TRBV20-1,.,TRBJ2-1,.,TGCAGTGCTAGCATTATAAGGGTTTCCAACAATGAGCAGTTCTTC,CSASIIRVSNNEQFF
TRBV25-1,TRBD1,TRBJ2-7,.,TGTGCCAGCAAGGGACAGGGGGTCTACGAGCAGTACTTC,CASKGQGVYEQYF
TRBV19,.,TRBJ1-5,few,TGTGCCAGTAGTATACTAGGAGGGGGTGGTCAGCCCCAGCATTTT,CASSILGGGGQPQHF
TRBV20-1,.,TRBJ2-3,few,TGCAGTGCTAGAGATATGGTTGGGACTTCCAGTGCAGATACGCAGTATTTT,CSARDMVGTSSADTQYF
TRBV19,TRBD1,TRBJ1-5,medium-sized,TGTGCCAGTAGTATAAAAGGACAGGGCGGGGGACAGCCCCAGCATTTT,CASSIKGQGGGQPQHF
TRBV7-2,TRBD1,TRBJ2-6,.,TGTGCCAGCAGCTTTAGGGACAGGGGTTCCTCTGGGGCCAACGTCCTGACTTTC,CASSFRDRGSSGANVLTF
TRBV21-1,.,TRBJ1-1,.,TGTGCCAGCATCCAAGACGGTAACACTGAAGCTTTCTTT,CASIQDGNTEAFF
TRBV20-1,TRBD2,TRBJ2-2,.,TGCAGTGCTAGACCTCAACTAGCGGGGCGGACCGGGGAGCTGTTTTTT,CSARPQLAGRTGELFF
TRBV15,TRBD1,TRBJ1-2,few,TGTGCCACAAGCGCGGACAGGGTGAACTATGGCTACACCTTC,CATSADRVNYGYTF
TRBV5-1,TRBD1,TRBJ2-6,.,TGCGCCAGCAGCTTGGAAGAGGGGGCCTCTGGGGCCAACGTCCTGACTTTC,CASSLEEGASGANVLTF
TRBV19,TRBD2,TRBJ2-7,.,TGTGCCAGTAGTATAGAAGAGACTAGCGGGGTCTACGAGCAGTACTTC,CASSIEETSGVYEQYF
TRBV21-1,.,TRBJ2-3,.,TGTGCCAGCAGCAAAAGGGTAGCGGGGAGACGACCTATGACGCAGTATTTT,CASSKRVAGRRPMTQYF
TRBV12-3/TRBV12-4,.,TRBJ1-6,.,TGTGCCAGCAGTTTTTCGGGAAGAGGTAATAATTCACCCCTCCACTTT,CASSFSGRGNNSPLHF
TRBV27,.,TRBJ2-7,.,TGTGCCAGCGGAAGGGGGATCTACGAGCAGTACTTC,CASGRGIYEQYF
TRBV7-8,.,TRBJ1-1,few,TGTGCCAGCAGCCTCCAGGGCGGCACTGAAGCTTTCTTT,CASSLQGGTEAFF
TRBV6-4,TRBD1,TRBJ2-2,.,TGTGCCAGCAGAAAACAGGGGGAGTCCACCGGGGAGCTGTTTTTT,CASRKQGESTGELFF
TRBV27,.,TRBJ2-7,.,TGTGCCAGCAGTCTCACGACACCCGATATCTACGAGCAGTACTTC,CASSLTTPDIYEQYF
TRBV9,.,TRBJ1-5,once,TGTGCCAGCAGCGTAGCTGGGGACAATCAGCCCCAGCATTTT,CASSVAGDNQPQHF
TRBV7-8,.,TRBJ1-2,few,TGTGCCAGCAGCTTTCTTGGCACCTATGGCTACACCTTC,CASSFLGTYGYTF
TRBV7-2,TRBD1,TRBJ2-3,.,TGTGCCAGCAGCTTAGAGGGGACAGGGGGTTCAGATACGCAGTATTTT,CASSLEGTGGSDTQYF
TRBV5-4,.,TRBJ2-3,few,TGTGCCAGCAGCCTTCCCCCCTCAGATACGCAGTATTTT,CASSLPPSDTQYF
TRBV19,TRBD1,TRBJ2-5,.,TGTGCCAGTAGTTCACGGACAGGGGTAGAGACCCAGTACTTC,CASSSRTGVETQYF
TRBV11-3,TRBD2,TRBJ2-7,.,TGTGCCAGCAGCTTTTTAGCGGGGTCCTACGAGCAGTACTTC,CASSFLAGSYEQYF
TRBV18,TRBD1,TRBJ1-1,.,TGTGCCAGCTCTCCGACCGGGACAGGGGACGCTTTCTTT,CASSPTGTGDAFF